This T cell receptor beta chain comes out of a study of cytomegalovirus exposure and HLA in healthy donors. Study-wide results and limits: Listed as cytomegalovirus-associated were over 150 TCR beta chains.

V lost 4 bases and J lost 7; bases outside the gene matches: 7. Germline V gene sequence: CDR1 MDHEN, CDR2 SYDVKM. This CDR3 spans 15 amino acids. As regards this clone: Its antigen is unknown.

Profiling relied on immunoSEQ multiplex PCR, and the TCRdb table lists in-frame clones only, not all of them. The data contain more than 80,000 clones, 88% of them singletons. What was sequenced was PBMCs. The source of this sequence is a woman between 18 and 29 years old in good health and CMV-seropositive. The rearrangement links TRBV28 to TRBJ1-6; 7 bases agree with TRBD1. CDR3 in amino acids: CASSSPTGPNSPLHF. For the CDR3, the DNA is TGTGCCAGCAGTTCTCCGACAGGGCCGAATTCACCCCTCCACTTT.